Below are 7 T cell receptor beta chains sequenced from a single sample in a study of human T cells and chemical hapten exposure (dated by TCRdb to the early 2020s). Total RNA was isolated from unfractionated whole blood collected in Tempus Blood RNA tubes. Libraries came from 5' RACE. These reads were obtained on an Illumina MiSeq. TCRdb applied fastp at Q25 and MiXCR to the public reads, then kept only in-frame beta chains. Each CDR3 protein appears once, grouped with its most common genes and DNA. Here the sample has roughly 120,000 distinct CDR3 sequences; more than 15% occur a single time. The ten largest clones add up to roughly 3.1% of the sample. The source of these receptors is a human donor in good health.

This clonotype was seen once. The J gene is TRBJ1-4, the V gene TRBV7-9; TRBD1 matches 9 bases. V lost 3 bases, J lost 4 bases, and 6 bases stayed unmatched. The CDR3 totals 16 residues. Per the germline V gene, CDR1 is SEHNR and CDR2 is FQNEAQ (reference sequence). The CDR3 DNA reads as TGTGCCAGCAGCTTTACCCCGGGACAGGGTAATGAAAAACTGTTTTTT. Protein product: CASSFTPGQGNEKLFF.

This clonotype was counted between two and nine times. The chain links TRBV29-1 to TRBJ2-1, with D unclear. V was clipped by 3 bases and J by 0 bases, with 9 bases between them. The CDR3 runs to 14 residues. Germline V gives CDR1 SQVTM, CDR2 ANQGSEA. In DNA, the CDR3 is TGCAGCGTTGAGGGCCAGCGCTCCTACAATGAGCAGTTCTTC. Residues: CSVEGQRSYNEQFF.

The chain uses TRBV27 and TRBJ2-1; 11 bases are shared with TRBD2. The length of the CDR3 is 17 residues. Losses at the gene ends were 5 bases for V and 7 bases for J; bases not matched to a gene: 13. Germline V gene data show CDR1 as MNHEY and CDR2 as SMNVEV (reference sequence). In DNA, the CDR3 is TGTGCCAGCAGTACGCCTTTTAGCGGGAGGGCCGATAATGAGCAGTTCTTC. Translated: CASSTPFSGRADNEQFF.

This clonotype was seen a handful of times. The J gene is TRBJ2-3, the V gene TRBV18, with TRBD2 matching over 10 bases. The CDR3 sequence is 16 residues long. V lost 6 bases, J lost 4 bases, and 10 bases stayed unmatched. Looked up from germline, CDR1 is KGHSH and CDR2 is LQKENI. CDR3 loop: CASSPLSGRAPDTQYF. The DNA of the CDR3 is TGTGCCAGCTCCCCCCTGAGCGGGAGGGCCCCAGATACGCAGTATTTT.

This clonotype turned up a few times. This chain's CDR3 is CSALRAGGEDTQYF. The CDR3 DNA reads as TGCAGTGCTCTCCGGGCGGGAGGGGAAGATACGCAGTATTTT. The chain couples TRBV20-1 to TRBJ2-3; 9 bases are a match to TRBD2. Per germline, CDR1 DFQATT and CDR2 SNEGSKA (reference sequence). Losses at the gene ends were 5 bases for V and 5 bases for J; bases not matched to a gene: 8. The CDR3 covers 14 residues.

The gene calls are TRBV7-9 and TRBJ1-2, with D uncertain. Trimming stripped 0 bases from V and 2 bases from J, with 10 bases between. The germline V gene has CDR1 SEHNR and CDR2 FQNEAQ (reference sequence). There are 15 residues in the CDR3. CDR3 residues: CASSLAGRENYGYTF. CDR3 nucleotides: TGTGCCAGCAGCTTAGCAGGGCGGGAGAACTATGGCTACACCTTC.

This clonotype was picked up a small number of times. The chain links TRBV7-8 to TRBJ1-5; D unresolved. The ends were cut back, 2 bases at V and 0 bases at J, with 17 bases in the middle. Germline CDR1 and CDR2: SGHVS and FQNEAQ. The CDR3 consists of 18 residues. In DNA form, the CDR3 reads TGTGCCAGCAGCTTAACAGTAGACAACCCTTATAGCAATCAGCCCCAGCATTTT. Its translation: CASSLTVDNPYSNQPQHF.